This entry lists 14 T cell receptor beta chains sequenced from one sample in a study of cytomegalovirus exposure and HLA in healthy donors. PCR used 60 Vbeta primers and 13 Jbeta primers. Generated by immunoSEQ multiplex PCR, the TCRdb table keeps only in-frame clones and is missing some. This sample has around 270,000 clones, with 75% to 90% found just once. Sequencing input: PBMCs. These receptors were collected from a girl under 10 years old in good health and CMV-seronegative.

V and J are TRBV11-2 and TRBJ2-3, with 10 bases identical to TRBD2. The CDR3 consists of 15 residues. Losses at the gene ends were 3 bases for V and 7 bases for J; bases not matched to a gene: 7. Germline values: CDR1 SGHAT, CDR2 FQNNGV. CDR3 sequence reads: CASSFSGGSGYTQYF. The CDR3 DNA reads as TGTGCCAGCAGCTTTAGCGGGGGGTCCGGTTATACGCAGTATTTT.

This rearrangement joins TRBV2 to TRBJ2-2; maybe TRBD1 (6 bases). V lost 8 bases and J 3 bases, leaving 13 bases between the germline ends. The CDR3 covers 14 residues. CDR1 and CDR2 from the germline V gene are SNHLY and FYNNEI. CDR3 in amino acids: CASRQVADTGELFF. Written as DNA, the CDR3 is TGTGCCAGCCGACAGGTGGCCGACACCGGGGAGCTGTTTTTT.

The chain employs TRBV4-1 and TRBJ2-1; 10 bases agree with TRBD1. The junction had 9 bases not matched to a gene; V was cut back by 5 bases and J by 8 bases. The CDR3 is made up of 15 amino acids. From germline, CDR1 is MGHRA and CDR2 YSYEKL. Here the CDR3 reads CASSAPGQGMDEQFF. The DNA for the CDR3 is TGCGCCAGCAGCGCCCCGGGACAGGGGATGGATGAGCAGTTCTTC.

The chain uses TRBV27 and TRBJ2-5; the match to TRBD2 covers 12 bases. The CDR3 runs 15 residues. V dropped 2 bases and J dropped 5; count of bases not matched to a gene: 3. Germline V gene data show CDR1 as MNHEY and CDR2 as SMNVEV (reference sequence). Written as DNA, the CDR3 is TGTGCCAGCAGTTTACTAGCGGGGGGGCAGGAGACCCAGTACTTC. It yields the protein CASSLLAGGQETQYF.

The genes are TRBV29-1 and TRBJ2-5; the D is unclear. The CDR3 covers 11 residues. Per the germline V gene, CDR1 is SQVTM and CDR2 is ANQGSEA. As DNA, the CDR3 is TGCAGAGTCGTGCAGGAAGAGACCCAGTACTTC. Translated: CRVVQEETQYF.

CDR3 nucleotides: TGTGCCAGCAGCTTGCAACTAGGGCCACGCAATGAGCAGTTCTTC. Translated: CASSLQLGPRNEQFF. The J gene is TRBJ2-1, the V gene TRBV5-6; D possibly corresponds to TRBD2 (5 bases). The V gene's germline CDR1 is SGHDT and CDR2 YYEEEE. The CDR3 runs to 15 residues. V was clipped by 1 base and J by 6 bases, with 14 bases between them.

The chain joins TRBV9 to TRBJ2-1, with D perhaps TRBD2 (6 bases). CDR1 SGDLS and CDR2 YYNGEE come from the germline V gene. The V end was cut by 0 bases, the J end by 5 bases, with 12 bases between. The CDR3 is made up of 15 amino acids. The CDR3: CASSVDTGAHNEQFF. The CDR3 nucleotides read TGTGCCAGCAGCGTAGATACGGGAGCCCACAATGAGCAGTTCTTC.

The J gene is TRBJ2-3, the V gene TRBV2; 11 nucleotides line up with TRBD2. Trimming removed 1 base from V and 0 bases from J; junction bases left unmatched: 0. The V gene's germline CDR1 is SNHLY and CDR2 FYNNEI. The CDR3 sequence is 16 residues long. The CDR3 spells CASSEGTSGSTDTQYF. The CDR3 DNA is TGTGCCAGCAGTGAAGGGACTAGCGGGAGCACAGATACGCAGTATTTT.

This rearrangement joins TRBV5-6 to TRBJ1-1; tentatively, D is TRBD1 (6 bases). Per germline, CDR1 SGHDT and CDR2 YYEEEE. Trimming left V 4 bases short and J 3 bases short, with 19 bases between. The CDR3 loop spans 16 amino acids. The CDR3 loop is CASSRGHRAGDTEAFF. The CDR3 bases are TGTGCCAGCAGCCGCGGGCACAGGGCGGGAGACACTGAAGCTTTCTTT.

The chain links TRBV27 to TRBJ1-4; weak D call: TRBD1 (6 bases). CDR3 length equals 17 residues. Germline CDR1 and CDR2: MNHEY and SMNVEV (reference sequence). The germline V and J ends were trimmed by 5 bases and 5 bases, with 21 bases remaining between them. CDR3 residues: CASSGIRADSTNEKLFF. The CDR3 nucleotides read TGTGCCAGCAGTGGGATAAGGGCGGACAGTACGAATGAAAAACTGTTTTTT.

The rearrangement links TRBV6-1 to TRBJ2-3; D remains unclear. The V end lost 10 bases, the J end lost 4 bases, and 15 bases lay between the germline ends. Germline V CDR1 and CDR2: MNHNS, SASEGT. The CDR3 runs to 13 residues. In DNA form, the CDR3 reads TGTGCCACCGCCGGAGTTGTGGCAGATACGCAGTATTTT. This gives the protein CATAGVVADTQYF.

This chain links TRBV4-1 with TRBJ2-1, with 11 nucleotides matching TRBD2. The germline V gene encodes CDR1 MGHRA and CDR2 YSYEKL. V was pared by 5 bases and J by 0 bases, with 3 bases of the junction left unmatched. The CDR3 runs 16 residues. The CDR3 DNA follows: TGCGCCAGCAGCTCGACTAGCGGGGTCTCCTACAATGAGCAGTTCTTC. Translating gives CASSSTSGVSYNEQFF.

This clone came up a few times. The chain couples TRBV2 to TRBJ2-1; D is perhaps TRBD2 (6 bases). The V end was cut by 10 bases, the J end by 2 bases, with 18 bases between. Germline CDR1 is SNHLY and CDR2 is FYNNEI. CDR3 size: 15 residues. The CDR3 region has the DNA TGTGCCACCTGCGGGGCCCACGCGGCCTACAATGAGCAGTTCTTC. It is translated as CATCGAHAAYNEQFF.

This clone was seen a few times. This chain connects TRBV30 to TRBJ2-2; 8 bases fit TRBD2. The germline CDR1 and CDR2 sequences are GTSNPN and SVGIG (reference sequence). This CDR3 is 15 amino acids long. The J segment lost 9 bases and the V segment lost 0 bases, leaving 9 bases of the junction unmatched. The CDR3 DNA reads TGTGCCTGGAGTGTAATCGCGGGAGGAGGGAGGGAGCTGTTTTTT. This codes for CAWSVIAGGGRELFF.